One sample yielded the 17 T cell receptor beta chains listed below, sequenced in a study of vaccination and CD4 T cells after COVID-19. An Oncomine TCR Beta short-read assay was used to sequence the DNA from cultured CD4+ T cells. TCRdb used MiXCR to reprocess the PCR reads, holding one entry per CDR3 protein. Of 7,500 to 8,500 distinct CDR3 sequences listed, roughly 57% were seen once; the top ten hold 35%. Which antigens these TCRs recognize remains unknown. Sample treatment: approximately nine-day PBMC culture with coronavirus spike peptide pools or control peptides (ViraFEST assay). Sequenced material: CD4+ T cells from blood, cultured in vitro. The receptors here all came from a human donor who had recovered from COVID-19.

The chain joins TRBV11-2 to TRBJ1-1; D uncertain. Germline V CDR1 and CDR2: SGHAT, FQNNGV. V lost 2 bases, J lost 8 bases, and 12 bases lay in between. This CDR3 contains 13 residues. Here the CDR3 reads CASSLWRVGEAFF. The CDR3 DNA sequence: TGTGCCAGCAGCTTATGGCGGGTTGGGGAAGCTTTCTTT.

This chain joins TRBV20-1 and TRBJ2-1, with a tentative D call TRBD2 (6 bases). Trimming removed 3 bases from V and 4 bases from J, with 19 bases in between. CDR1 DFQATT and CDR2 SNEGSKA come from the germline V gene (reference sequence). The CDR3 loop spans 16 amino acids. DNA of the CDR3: TGCAGTGCTAGCCTGCGGGGTCCCGTCCCATACAATGAGCAGTTCTTC. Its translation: CSASLRGPVPYNEQFF.

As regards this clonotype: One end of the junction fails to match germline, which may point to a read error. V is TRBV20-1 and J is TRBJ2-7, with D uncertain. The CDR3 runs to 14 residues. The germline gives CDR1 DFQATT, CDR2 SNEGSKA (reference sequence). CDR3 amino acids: CSARDPASSYEQYF. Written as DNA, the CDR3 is TGCAGTGCAAGAGATCCGGCAAGCTCCTACGAGCAGTACTTC.

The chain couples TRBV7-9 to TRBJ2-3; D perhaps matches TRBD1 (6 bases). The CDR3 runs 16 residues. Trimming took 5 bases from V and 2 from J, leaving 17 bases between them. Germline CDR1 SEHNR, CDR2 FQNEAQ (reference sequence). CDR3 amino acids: CASSPTGQVFTDTQYF. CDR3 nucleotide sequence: TGTGCCAGCAGCCCTACAGGGCAAGTATTCACAGATACGCAGTATTTT.

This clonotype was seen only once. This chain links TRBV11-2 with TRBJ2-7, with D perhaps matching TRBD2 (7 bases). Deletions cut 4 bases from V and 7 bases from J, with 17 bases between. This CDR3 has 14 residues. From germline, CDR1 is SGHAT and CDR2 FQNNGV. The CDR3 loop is CASSSKGGRGEQYF. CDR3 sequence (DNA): TGTGCCAGCAGCTCAAAAGGGGGGAGGGGAGAGCAGTACTTC.

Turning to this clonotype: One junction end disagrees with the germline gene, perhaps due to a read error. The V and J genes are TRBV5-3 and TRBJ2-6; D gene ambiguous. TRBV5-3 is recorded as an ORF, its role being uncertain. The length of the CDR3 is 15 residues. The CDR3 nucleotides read TGTGCCAGCAGCTTGGCCGGGTCCGGGGCCAACGTCCTGACTTTC. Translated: CASSLAGSGANVLTF.

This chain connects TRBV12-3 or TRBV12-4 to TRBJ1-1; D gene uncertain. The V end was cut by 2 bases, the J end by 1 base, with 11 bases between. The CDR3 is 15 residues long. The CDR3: CASSLRGGGNTEAFF. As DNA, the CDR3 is TGTGCCAGCAGTTTAAGAGGCGGCGGGAACACTGAAGCTTTCTTT.

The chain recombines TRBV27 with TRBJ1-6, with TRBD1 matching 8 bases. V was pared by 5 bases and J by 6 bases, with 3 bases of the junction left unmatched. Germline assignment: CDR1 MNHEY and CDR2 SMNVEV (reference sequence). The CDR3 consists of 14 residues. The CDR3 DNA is TGTGCCAGCAGTCCGGACAGGGCTAATTCACCCCTCCACTTT. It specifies CASSPDRANSPLHF.

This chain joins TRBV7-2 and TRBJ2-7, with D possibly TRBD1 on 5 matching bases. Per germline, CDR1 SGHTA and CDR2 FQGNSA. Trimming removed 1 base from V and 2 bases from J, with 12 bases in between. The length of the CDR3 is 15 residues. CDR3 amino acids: CASSLEAGNPYEQYF. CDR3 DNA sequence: TGTGCCAGCAGCTTAGAGGCAGGGAACCCCTACGAGCAGTACTTC. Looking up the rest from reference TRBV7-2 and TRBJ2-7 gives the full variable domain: GAGVSQSPSNKVTEKGKDVELRCDPISGHTALYWYRQSLGQGLEFLIYFQGNSAPDKSGLPSDRFSAERTGGSVSTLTIQRTQQEDSAVYLCASSLEAGNPYEQYFGPGTRLTVT.

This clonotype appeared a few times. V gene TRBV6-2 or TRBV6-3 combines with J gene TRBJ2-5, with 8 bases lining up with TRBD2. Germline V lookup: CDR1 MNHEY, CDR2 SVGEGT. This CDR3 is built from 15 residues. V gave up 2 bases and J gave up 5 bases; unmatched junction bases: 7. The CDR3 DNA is TGTGCCAGCAGTTACGGTAGCGGGGCCGGGGAGACCCAGTACTTC. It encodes CASSYGSGAGETQYF.

CDR3 amino acids: CASSQDRGQDTEAFF. The CDR3 DNA is TGTGCCAGCAGCCAAGACAGGGGGCAAGACACTGAAGCTTTCTTT. J is TRBJ1-1 and V is TRBV4-2, with 8 bases matching TRBD1. The trim removed 0 bases at V and 3 bases at J, leaving 3 bases unmatched. The CDR3 extends over 15 amino acids. Germline V lookup: CDR1 LGHNA, CDR2 YNFKEQ.

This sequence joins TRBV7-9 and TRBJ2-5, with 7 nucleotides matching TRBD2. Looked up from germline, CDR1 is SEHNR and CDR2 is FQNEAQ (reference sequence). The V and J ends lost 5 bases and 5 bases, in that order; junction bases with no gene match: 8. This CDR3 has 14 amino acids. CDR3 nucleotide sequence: TGTGCCAGCAGCCTCGCCGGGGGGACGGAGACCCAGTACTTC. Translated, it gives CASSLAGGTETQYF.

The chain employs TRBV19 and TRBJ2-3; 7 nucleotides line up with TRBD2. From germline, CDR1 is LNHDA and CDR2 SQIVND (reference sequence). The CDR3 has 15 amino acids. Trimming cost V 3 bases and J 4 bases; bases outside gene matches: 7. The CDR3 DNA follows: TGTGCCAGTAGTATTCGAGGGAGGGCGGCAGATACGCAGTATTTT. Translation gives CASSIRGRAADTQYF.

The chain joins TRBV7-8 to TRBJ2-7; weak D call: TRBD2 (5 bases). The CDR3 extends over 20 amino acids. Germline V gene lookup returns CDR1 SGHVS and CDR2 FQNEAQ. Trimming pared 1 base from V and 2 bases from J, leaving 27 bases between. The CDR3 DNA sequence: TGTGCCAGCAGCTTAGTTCGTGGTTTCGGGCGGAGGATAGATCCCTACGAGCAGTACTTC. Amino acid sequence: CASSLVRGFGRRIDPYEQYF.

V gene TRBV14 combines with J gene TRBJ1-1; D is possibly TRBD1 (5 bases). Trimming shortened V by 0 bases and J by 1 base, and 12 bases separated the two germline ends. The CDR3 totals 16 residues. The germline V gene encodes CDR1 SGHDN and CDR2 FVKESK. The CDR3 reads CASSQDGAGRNTEAFF. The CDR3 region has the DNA TGTGCCAGCAGCCAAGATGGGGCAGGGAGGAACACTGAAGCTTTCTTT.

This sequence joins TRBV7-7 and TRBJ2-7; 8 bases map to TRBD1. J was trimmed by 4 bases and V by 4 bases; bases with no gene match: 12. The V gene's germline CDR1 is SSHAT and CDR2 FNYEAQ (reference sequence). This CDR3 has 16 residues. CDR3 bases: TGTGCCAGCAGCTATTGGACAGGGTCAATGGGGTACGAGCAGTACTTC. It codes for CASSYWTGSMGYEQYF.

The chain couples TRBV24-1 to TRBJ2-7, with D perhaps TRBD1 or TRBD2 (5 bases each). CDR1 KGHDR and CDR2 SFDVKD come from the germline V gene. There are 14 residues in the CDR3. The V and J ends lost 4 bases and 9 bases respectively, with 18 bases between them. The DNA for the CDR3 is TGTGCCACCAGTGACTCCGGACAATCCGAGGGGCAGTACTTC. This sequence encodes CATSDSGQSEGQYF.